The 15 T cell receptor beta chains in this list originate from one sample, sequenced in a study of T cell repertoires in cytomegalovirus infection. TCRdb passed the reads through MiXCR, listing each CDR3 protein once. The data hold around 100,000 distinct CDR3 sequences, with more than 15% observed a single time. Input material: PBMCs. Receptors originate from a human donor in good health (CMV status not recorded). Some clones in this sample may be carry-over from other donors' samples.

This clonotype occurred a few times. The chain carries TRBV20-1 and TRBJ1-1; possible D gene TRBD1, 6 bases. The V gene lost 6 bases and the J gene lost 7 bases, with 12 bases spanning the gap. There are 11 residues in the CDR3. Germline V gives CDR1 DFQATT, CDR2 SNEGSKA (reference sequence). The CDR3 is CSAAGTSEAFF. The CDR3 bases are TGCAGTGCCGCGGGGACAAGTGAAGCTTTCTTT.

This clonotype came up many times. The rearrangement uses TRBV7-3 and TRBJ2-1, with TRBD2 matching 9 bases. The germline CDR1 and CDR2 sequences are SGHTA and FQGTGA. CDR3 length equals 14 residues. V trimming: 3 bases; J trimming: 7 bases; junction bases outside the gene matches: 4. CDR3 loop: CASSLTSGRNEQFF. In DNA, the CDR3 is TGTGCCAGCAGCTTGACTAGCGGTAGGAATGAGCAGTTCTTC.

The gene calls are TRBV7-6 and TRBJ2-1, with 8 bases lining up with TRBD2. Germline CDR1 and CDR2: SGHVS and FNYEAQ. This CDR3 has 15 residues. CDR3 in amino acids: CISSLRRGAYNEQFF. The DNA of the CDR3 is TGTATCAGCAGCCTAAGGCGGGGGGCCTACAATGAGCAGTTCTTC.

With respect to this clonotype: A much more abundant neighbour one base away suggests this may be a read error. The CDR3 coding sequence is TGTGCCGGCAGCCTAGCCCCTCACAGGGGGCGAGGCAATCAGCCCCAGCATTTT. Protein: CAGSLAPHRGRGNQPQHF. The chain carries TRBV7-2 and TRBJ1-5; 9 bases agree with TRBD1. Per the germline V gene, CDR1 is SGHTA and CDR2 is FQGNSA. This CDR3 is 18 amino acids long.

This clonotype was counted at least ten times. The chain has TRBV7-6 and TRBJ1-2, with D maybe TRBD1 (5 bases). CDR1 SGHVS and CDR2 FNYEAQ come from the germline V gene. The CDR3 is 14 amino acids. With 5 bases removed from V and 0 bases from J, the gap between germline ends came to 10 bases. CDR3 in amino acids: CASSRDLTNYGYTF. The CDR3 coding sequence is TGTGCCAGCAGCCGGGACCTGACTAACTATGGCTACACCTTC. The full variable domain, in which reference TRBV7-6 and TRBJ1-2 provide the parts outside the CDR3, is GAGVSQSPRYKVTKRGQDVALRCDPISGHVSLYWYRQALGQGPEFLTYFNYEAQQDKSGLPNDRFSAERPEGSISTLTIQRTEQRDSAMYRCASSRDLTNYGYTFGSGTRLTVV.

The genes are TRBV12-3 or TRBV12-4 and TRBJ1-1; perhaps TRBD1 as D (5 bases). V dropped 5 bases and J dropped 1 base, with 11 bases sitting between them. The length of the CDR3 is 14 residues. The CDR3 sequence is CASSQYGGNTEAFF. CDR3 DNA sequence: TGTGCCAGCAGTCAATACGGGGGGAACACTGAAGCTTTCTTT.

Details on this clonotype: A much larger clone is a single base away; this may be a read error. The V call is TRBV7-6, the J call TRBJ2-3; D unclear. The end of the DNA is better explained by TRBJ1-5, so the J call may be wrong. The CDR3 totals 14 residues. Germline CDR1 and CDR2: SGHVS and FNYEAQ. Here the CDR3 DNA reads TGTGCCAGCAGTTTAGGACTAGGCCCAGATACGCAGCATTTT. Protein: CASSLGLGPDTQHF.

On this clonotype itself: A much larger clonotype is one base distant, so this may be a read error. The J gene is TRBJ2-5, the V gene TRBV4-2; 9 bases align to TRBD2. The germline gives CDR1 LGHNA, CDR2 YNFKEQ. The CDR3 covers 17 residues. The CDR3, as DNA: TGTGACAGCAGCCAAGACGGTGGCGGGGGGGACCGGGAGACCCAGTACTTC. Encoded protein: CDSSQDGGGGDRETQYF.

In this sample, this clonotype turned up many times. This chain's CDR3 is CASRAGANVLTF. Written as DNA, the CDR3 is TGTGCCAGCAGGGCTGGGGCCAACGTCCTGACTTTC. The rearrangement uses TRBV28 and TRBJ2-6; D is unresolved. The CDR3 totals 12 residues. Trimming shortened V by 6 bases and J by 2 bases, and 2 bases separated the two germline ends. CDR1 MDHEN and CDR2 SYDVKM come from the germline V gene.

This clonotype was seen a handful of times. This chain joins TRBV28 and TRBJ2-2; D tentatively reads TRBD1 or TRBD2 (7 bases each). V dropped 3 bases and J dropped 5 bases, with 16 bases sitting between them. CDR3 length: 16 amino acids. Germline V CDR1 and CDR2: MDHEN, SYDVKM. The CDR3, as DNA: TGTGCCAGCAGTTTCCGCAGACAGGGAGGGACCGGGGAGCTGTTTTTT. Its protein is CASSFRRQGGTGELFF. Full variable domain (rest looked up from reference TRBV28 and TRBJ2-2): DVKVTQSSRYLVKRTGEKVFLECVQDMDHENMFWYRQDPGLGLRLIYFSYDVKMKEKGDIPEGYSVSREKKERFSLILESASTNQTSMYLCASSFRRQGGTGELFFGEGSRLTVL.

The sample holds many counts of this clonotype. The junction differs from germline at one of its ends, possibly a read error. This rearrangement joins TRBV7-7 to TRBJ2-6, with D uncertain. CDR1 SSHAT and CDR2 FNYEAQ come from the germline V gene (reference sequence). The CDR3 extends over 14 amino acids. For the CDR3, the DNA is TGTGCTAGCAGCTTAACGGCTGGGGCCAACGTCCTGACTTTC. Protein product: CASSLTAGANVLTF.

V gene TRBV12-3 or TRBV12-4 combines with J gene TRBJ2-7, with 8 bases fitting TRBD1. This CDR3 contains 13 residues. J lost 3 bases, V lost 6 bases, and 4 bases had no gene match. The DNA of the CDR3 is TGTGCCAGCAGAAGACAGGGGAACTACGAGCAGTACTTC. This encodes CASRRQGNYEQYF.

The chain carries TRBV20-1 and TRBJ2-1, with a weak D call TRBD1 (5 bases). CDR1 is DFQATT, CDR2 SNEGSKA, per germline (reference sequence). V was pared by 6 bases and J by 5 bases, with 14 bases between. CDR3 length equals 13 residues. In DNA form, the CDR3 reads TGCAGTGCCCTCCAGGGTGCACACAATGAGCAGTTCTTC. This sequence encodes CSALQGAHNEQFF.

The J gene is TRBJ2-1, the V gene TRBV7-2; possibly TRBD1 for D (5 bases). The germline V and J ends were trimmed by 0 bases and 0 bases, with 12 bases remaining between them. Per germline, CDR1 SGHTA and CDR2 FQGNSA. This CDR3 comprises 17 residues. CDR3: CASSLAPRQSSYNEQFF. For the CDR3, the DNA is TGTGCCAGCAGCTTAGCCCCCAGACAGAGCTCCTACAATGAGCAGTTCTTC.

V is TRBV28 and J is TRBJ1-1; D is ambiguous. Trimming left V 6 bases short and J 4 bases short, with 15 bases between. CDR1 MDHEN and CDR2 SYDVKM come from the germline V gene. This CDR3 is 14 amino acids long. Written as DNA, the CDR3 is TGTGCCAGCAGATTCGCCGGGAGATCCACTGAAGCTTTCTTT. Protein sequence: CASRFAGRSTEAFF.